The 25 T cell receptor beta chains below were found in one sample sequenced in a study of T cell changes during pregnancy in multiple sclerosis. Sequencing used immunoSEQ multiplex PCR; TCRdb keeps in-frame clones, though not all of them. Of approximately 42,000 clones in the sample, approximately 81% were seen once. Sequences were derived from CD4+ T cells from peripheral blood mononuclear cells, sampled before pregnancy. The receptors originated from a female donor with multiple sclerosis, enrolled in a pregnancy study.

The chain recombines TRBV19 with TRBJ1-2; 9 nucleotides align to TRBD1. Germline V gene data show CDR1 as LNHDA and CDR2 as SQIVND (reference sequence). Trimming took 3 bases from V and 3 from J; bases not matched to a gene: 5. The CDR3 spans 15 residues. The CDR3 is CASSMGTGPYYGYTF. DNA for the CDR3: TGTGCCAGTAGTATGGGGACAGGGCCTTACTATGGCTACACCTTC.

This clone was seen a handful of times. The V and J genes are TRBV5-4 and TRBJ1-2, with a weak D call TRBD1 (5 bases). Germline lookup yields CDR1 SGHNT and CDR2 YYREEE (reference sequence). The CDR3 length is 15 residues. Trimming left V 4 bases short and J 5 bases short, with 18 bases between. The CDR3 bases are TGTGCCAGCAGCGGCGGGACTGCCGCCGGGTATGGCTACACCTTC. Protein: CASSGGTAAGYGYTF.

The rearrangement links TRBV19 to TRBJ1-2; perhaps TRBD1 as D (5 bases). The CDR3 covers 15 residues. The germline V and J ends were trimmed by 0 bases and 7 bases, with 15 bases remaining between them. Germline-derived CDR1 and CDR2 are LNHDA and SQIVND (reference sequence). The CDR3 reads CASSIDYRDLGGYTF. The CDR3 nucleotides are TGTGCCAGTAGTATAGACTACCGGGACTTAGGTGGCTACACCTTC. The full variable domain, its missing parts supplied by reference TRBV19 and TRBJ1-2, is DGGITQSPKYLFRKEGQNVTLSCEQNLNHDAMYWYRQDPGQGLRLIYYSQIVNDFQKGDIAEGYSVSREKKESFPLTVTSAQKNPTAFYLCASSIDYRDLGGYTFGSGTRLTVV.

The chain recombines TRBV2 with TRBJ1-4, with 10 bases aligning to TRBD1. The CDR3 loop spans 18 amino acids. Unmatched junction bases numbered 10, after V lost 6 bases and J lost 0 bases. Germline lookup yields CDR1 SNHLY and CDR2 FYNNEI. The CDR3 loop reads CASRGDRGPRPTNEKLFF. The DNA of the CDR3 is TGTGCCAGCAGGGGAGACAGGGGGCCCCGTCCAACTAATGAAAAACTGTTTTTT.

The chain is built from TRBV25-1 and TRBJ1-2; 8 positions agree with TRBD1. The trim removed 6 bases at V and 4 bases at J, leaving 7 bases unmatched. The germline V gene encodes CDR1 MGHDK and CDR2 SYGVNS. This CDR3 region has 14 residues. CDR3 sequence: CASRATGGSYGYTF. The CDR3 bases are TGTGCCAGCAGAGCTACAGGGGGGTCCTATGGCTACACCTTC.

The chain recombines TRBV30 with TRBJ2-5; 11 bases align to TRBD2. Germline lookup yields CDR1 GTSNPN and CDR2 SVGIG (reference sequence). The CDR3 sequence is 15 residues long. The junction had 4 bases not matched to a gene; V was cut back by 1 base and J by 3 bases. The CDR3 protein is CAWSAGTSGEETQYF. DNA of the CDR3: TGTGCCTGGAGTGCAGGGACTAGCGGAGAAGAGACCCAGTACTTC.

J is TRBJ2-3 and V is TRBV5-8; no reliable D call. Germline assignment: CDR1 SGHTS and CDR2 YDEGEE. The germline V and J ends were trimmed by 0 bases and 6 bases, with 8 bases remaining between them. The CDR3 covers 13 residues. CDR3: CASSLESGDTQYF. As DNA, the CDR3 is TGTGCCAGCAGCTTGGAGTCCGGGGATACGCAGTATTTT.

The chain employs TRBV11-2 and TRBJ2-7; 7 bases match TRBD2. Per germline, CDR1 SGHAT and CDR2 FQNNGV. With 0 bases clipped from V and 3 bases from J, the junction kept 14 bases outside the gene matches. The CDR3 sequence is 18 residues long. The CDR3 reads CASSLEAGSRWGGYEQYF. DNA for the CDR3: TGTGCCAGCAGCTTAGAGGCGGGGAGTCGCTGGGGGGGCTACGAGCAGTACTTC.

V usage is TRBV5-1 and J usage is TRBJ1-6; 9 nucleotides match TRBD1. Trimming removed 0 bases from V and 3 bases from J; junction bases left unmatched: 7. The CDR3 is made up of 18 amino acids. The germline V gene encodes CDR1 SGHRS and CDR2 YFSETQ. CDR3 in DNA: TGCGCCAGCAGCTTGGAAACAGGGGGCAGGGGCTATAATTCACCCCTCCACTTT. This translates into CASSLETGGRGYNSPLHF. Looking up the rest from reference TRBV5-1 and TRBJ1-6 gives the full variable domain: KAGVTQTPRYLIKTRGQQVTLSCSPISGHRSVSWYQQTPGQGLQFLFEYFSETQRNKGNFPGRFSGRQFSNSRSEMNVSTLELGDSALYLCASSLETGGRGYNSPLHFGNGTRLTVT.

The genes are TRBV9 and TRBJ2-5; the D gene is possibly TRBD2 (6 bases). CDR1 and CDR2 from the germline V gene are SGDLS and YYNGEE. The CDR3 contains 15 residues. Trimming took off 4 bases at V and 4 bases at J, with 17 bases between the two ends. Here the CDR3 DNA reads TGTGCCAGCAGCCCGACCGTGGGACTTGTAGAGACCCAGTACTTC. Translated, it gives CASSPTVGLVETQYF. Full variable domain (remainder filled in from reference TRBV9 and TRBJ2-5): DSGVTQTPKHLITATGQRVTLRCSPRSGDLSVYWYQQSLDQGLQFLIQYYNGEERAKGNILERFSAQQFPDLHSELNLSSLELGDSALYFCASSPTVGLVETQYFGPGTRLLVL.

The chain employs TRBV5-1 and TRBJ2-1; 10 nucleotides match TRBD2. The CDR3 totals 16 residues. The germline V gene encodes CDR1 SGHRS and CDR2 YFSETQ. Trimming took 0 bases from V and 7 from J; bases not matched to a gene: 7. The CDR3 sequence is CASSLGGLASWNEQFF. The CDR3 nucleotides read TGCGCCAGCAGCTTGGGGGGACTAGCGTCCTGGAATGAGCAGTTCTTC.

This clone has a handful of counts. The chain combines TRBV4-2 with TRBJ1-6; 10 bases line up with TRBD1. Germline V gene data show CDR1 as LGHNA and CDR2 as YNFKEQ. CDR3 length: 15 residues. V shed 3 bases and J 8 bases; nucleotides not matched to a gene: 4. This CDR3 is CASSQRTGGDSPLHF. The CDR3 DNA follows: TGTGCCAGCAGCCAGCGGACAGGGGGAGATTCACCCCTCCACTTT.

The CDR3 DNA is TGTGCCAGCAGCTTTACAGTCGGGGTCGATGGCTACACCTTC. Its translation is CASSFTVGVDGYTF. This chain uses TRBV7-9 with TRBJ1-2; no reliable D call. Germline V gene lookup returns CDR1 SEHNR and CDR2 FQNEAQ (reference sequence). The CDR3 has 14 amino acids. V lost 3 bases, J lost 6 bases, and 14 bases lay in between. Combining the CDR3 with reference TRBV7-9 and TRBJ1-2 gives the whole variable domain DTGVSQNPRHKITKRGQNVTFRCDPISEHNRLYWYRQTLGQGPEFLTYFQNEAQLEKSRLLSDRFSAERPKGSFSTLEIQRTEQGDSAMYLCASSFTVGVDGYTFGSGTRLTVV.

This chain uses TRBV6-5 with TRBJ2-5; TRBD2 aligns across 10 bases. Germline V gene data show CDR1 as MNHEY and CDR2 as SVGAGI. Losses at the gene ends were 6 bases for V and 6 bases for J; bases not matched to a gene: 10. The CDR3 extends over 15 amino acids. CDR3 sequence: CASSSGGSGGKTQYF. The CDR3 DNA sequence: TGTGCCAGCAGCTCAGGAGGTAGCGGGGGGAAGACCCAGTACTTC.

DNA of the CDR3: TGTGCCAGCAACTTACAGGGGAGAGATGAGCAGTTCTTC. This gives the protein CASNLQGRDEQFF. The V and J genes are TRBV2 and TRBJ2-1; 7 bases are a match to TRBD1. Germline V gene lookup returns CDR1 SNHLY and CDR2 FYNNEI. Trimming cost V 7 bases and J 8 bases; bases outside gene matches: 8. The CDR3 is made up of 13 amino acids. Filled out from reference TRBV2 and TRBJ2-1, the complete variable domain reads EPEVTQTPSHQVTQMGQEVILRCVPISNHLYFYWYRQILGQKVEFLVSFYNNEISEKSEIFDDQFSVERPDGSNFTLKIRSTKLEDSAMYFCASNLQGRDEQFFGPGTRLTVL.

The J gene is TRBJ1-5, the V gene TRBV7-2; maybe TRBD1 (5 bases). The ends were cut back, 2 bases at V and 6 bases at J, with 8 bases in the middle. The germline V gene encodes CDR1 SGHTA and CDR2 FQGNSA. The length of the CDR3 is 13 residues. Here the CDR3 DNA reads TGTGCCAGCAGCTTATCGGACATTCAGCCCCAGCATTTT. Translating gives CASSLSDIQPQHF.

This clone has only one observation. The chain is built from TRBV6-5 and TRBJ2-5; no clear D. The CDR3 has 15 amino acids. Trimming pared 3 bases from V and 2 bases from J, leaving 13 bases between. Germline V gene data show CDR1 as MNHEY and CDR2 as SVGAGI. DNA for the CDR3: TGTGCCAGCAGTTATAATCCCTCCGGTCAAGAGACCCAGTACTTC. Translated, it gives CASSYNPSGQETQYF.

The chain is built from TRBV19 and TRBJ2-3; 10 bases fit TRBD2. The CDR3 totals 14 residues. Germline CDR1 is LNHDA and CDR2 is SQIVND (reference sequence). With 7 bases clipped from V and 6 bases from J, the junction kept 7 bases outside the gene matches. In DNA, the CDR3 is TGTGCCAGTAAGCTAGCGGGAGTTACCGATACGCAGTATTTT. It encodes CASKLAGVTDTQYF.

The rearrangement joins TRBV7-2 to TRBJ2-1; no firm D call. CDR3 length: 13 amino acids. Per germline, CDR1 SGHTA and CDR2 FQGNSA. Trimming took off 6 bases at V and 0 bases at J, with 6 bases between the two ends. This chain's CDR3 is CASSTSSYNEQFF. The CDR3 nucleotides are TGTGCCAGCAGTACAAGCTCCTACAATGAGCAGTTCTTC.

This sequence joins TRBV4-1 and TRBJ2-3, with 11 positions matching TRBD2. The CDR3 runs to 17 residues. Germline V CDR1 and CDR2: MGHRA, YSYEKL. V gave up 6 bases and J gave up 0 bases; unmatched junction bases: 8. The CDR3 region is CASRTSGSDTSTDTQYF. CDR3 nucleotide sequence: TGCGCCAGCAGAACTAGCGGGAGCGACACTAGCACAGATACGCAGTATTTT.

The chain is built from TRBV4-3 and TRBJ1-6, with D unclear. With 1 base removed from V and 1 base from J, the gap between germline ends came to 11 bases. The germline gives CDR1 LGHNA, CDR2 YSLEER. The CDR3 is 17 amino acids. The CDR3 DNA follows: TGCGCCAGCAGCCAAGGCCAGGCAAGTTCCTATAATTCACCCCTCCACTTT. Translated: CASSQGQASSYNSPLHF.

The chain is built from TRBV10-1 and TRBJ2-1, with 8 nucleotides matching TRBD2. The ends lost 5 bases at V and 4 bases at J; junction bases unmatched: 7. The V gene's germline CDR1 is WNHNN and CDR2 SYGVQD (reference sequence). This CDR3 region has 15 residues. CDR3 DNA: TGCGCCAGCAGTCAAGCGGGAGCGGGATACAATGAGCAGTTCTTC. Protein sequence: CASSQAGAGYNEQFF.

The rearrangement joins TRBV5-1 to TRBJ1-5; 8 positions match TRBD1. The germline gives CDR1 SGHRS, CDR2 YFSETQ. With V trimmed by 5 bases and J by 3 bases, 7 bases remained unmatched. The CDR3 loop spans 15 amino acids. The chain's CDR3 is CASRAGGADNQPQHF. The CDR3, as DNA: TGCGCCAGCAGGGCAGGGGGCGCCGACAATCAGCCCCAGCATTTT.

By share of the sample, this clone is medium-sized. The rearrangement links TRBV30 to TRBJ1-1; D is unclear. The CDR3 spans 17 residues. Germline assignment: CDR1 GTSNPN and CDR2 SVGIG (reference sequence). V was pared by 0 bases and J by 4 bases, with 21 bases between. This CDR3 reads CAWSVGGGAGKGTEAFF. The CDR3 bases are TGTGCCTGGAGTGTAGGAGGTGGCGCCGGGAAAGGCACTGAAGCTTTCTTT.

This rearrangement joins TRBV6-1 to TRBJ1-5, with D unclear. With 5 bases removed from V and 5 bases from J, the gap between germline ends came to 10 bases. This CDR3 region has 13 residues. Germline lookup yields CDR1 MNHNS and CDR2 SASEGT. The chain's CDR3 is CASSQKRDQPQHF. CDR3 nucleotide sequence: TGTGCCAGCAGTCAAAAGCGGGATCAGCCCCAGCATTTT.